A single sample gave rise to the 9 T cell receptor beta chains below, sequenced in a study of T cells in Graves' hyperthyroidism and ophthalmopathy. Amplified regions were TCR beta CDR3 sequences from RNA transcripts. Researchers ran a first-round RT-PCR on the TCR CDR3 using the HTBI primer set. One entry per CDR3 protein, called by TCRdb with MiXCR from the multiplex PCR reads. The table lists 300,000 to 400,000 distinct CDR3 sequences, roughly 15% of them singletons, with roughly a fifth in the top ten. Specimen: blood. The receptors shown here come from a woman younger than 45 with Graves' ophthalmopathy.

Ten or more counts support this clonotype. V and J are TRBV29-1 and TRBJ2-1, with D possibly being TRBD2 (5 bases). Trimming shortened V by 2 bases and J by 5 bases, and 10 bases separated the two germline ends. CDR1 SQVTM and CDR2 ANQGSEA come from the germline V gene. This CDR3 has 13 amino acids. CDR3: CSVEPRENNEQFF. The CDR3 DNA reads TGCAGCGTTGAACCGAGGGAGAACAATGAGCAGTTCTTC.

Many counts were recorded for this clonotype. This sequence joins TRBV11-3 and TRBJ1-6, with D possibly TRBD1 on 5 matching bases. CDR1 is SGHNT and CDR2 is YENEEA in the germline V gene. The CDR3 contains 16 residues. V lost 1 base to trimming and J lost 7 bases, with 14 bases between them. The CDR3 sequence is CASSLGVLSGNSPLHF. CDR3 DNA: TGTGCCAGCAGCTTAGGTGTACTATCAGGGAATTCACCCCTCCACTTT.

In this sample, this clonotype turned up many times. The V gene is TRBV2, the J gene TRBJ1-2; D is unclear. This CDR3 has 13 amino acids. The germline V and J ends were trimmed by 3 bases and 4 bases, with 9 bases remaining between them. CDR1 SNHLY and CDR2 FYNNEI come from the germline V gene. CDR3 in amino acids: CASSDLNFYGYTF. CDR3 nucleotide sequence: TGTGCCAGCAGTGACCTAAACTTCTATGGCTACACCTTC. The entire variable domain, with the rest obtained from reference TRBV2 and TRBJ1-2, is as follows: EPEVTQTPSHQVTQMGQEVILRCVPISNHLYFYWYRQILGQKVEFLVSFYNNEISEKSEIFDDQFSVERPDGSNFTLKIRSTKLEDSAMYFCASSDLNFYGYTFGSGTRLTVV.

This clonotype was observed at least ten times. V usage is TRBV27 and J usage is TRBJ2-3; a weak D match, TRBD1 (5 bases). The V and J ends lost 2 bases and 2 bases respectively, with 8 bases between them. Germline CDR1 MNHEY, CDR2 SMNVEV (reference sequence). There are 14 residues in the CDR3. CDR3 region: CASSLQGSTDTQYF. CDR3 nucleotides: TGTGCCAGCAGTTTACAGGGTTCCACAGATACGCAGTATTTT.

Ten or more counts support this clonotype. The gene calls are TRBV20-1 and TRBJ2-2, with TRBD2 matching over 8 bases. This CDR3 has 13 residues. Germline CDR1 is DFQATT and CDR2 is SNEGSKA (reference sequence). V lost 3 bases to trimming and J lost 7 bases; unmatched junction nucleotides: 4. Here the CDR3 DNA reads TGCAGTGCTAGTTTACTAGCGGTCGGGGAGCTGTTTTTT. Protein sequence: CSASLLAVGELFF.

This clonotype appeared many times. The genes are TRBV7-9 and TRBJ1-2; 7 bases fit TRBD1. V lost 5 bases and J lost 7; bases outside the gene matches: 7. The germline V gene encodes CDR1 SEHNR and CDR2 FQNEAQ (reference sequence). The CDR3 is 13 amino acids. CDR3 loop: CASSTRGVGGYTF. The CDR3, as DNA: TGTGCCAGCAGCACCAGGGGGGTAGGTGGCTACACCTTC. The full variable domain, completed using reference TRBV7-9 and TRBJ1-2, is DTGVSQNPRHKITKRGQNVTFRCDPISEHNRLYWYRQTLGQGPEFLTYFQNEAQLEKSRLLSDRFSAERPKGSFSTLEIQRTEQGDSAMYLCASSTRGVGGYTFGSGTRLTVV.

About this clonotype itself: This may come from a read error, since a much larger clone is one base off. The CDR3 DNA reads TGTGCCAGCAGCGGTAACCGTACGGGGACAGATACGCAGTATTTT. Its translation is CASSGNRTGTDTQYF. The rearrangement links TRBV9 to TRBJ2-3; TRBD2 is a possible D gene (5 bases). Trimming removed 3 bases at V and 3 bases at J, with 14 bases between. The CDR3 is 15 amino acids. Germline CDR1 SGDLS, CDR2 YYNGEE.

The table lists this clonotype with a few counts. J is TRBJ2-1 and V is TRBV5-8; D is ambiguous. Trimming cost V 4 bases and J 7 bases, with 9 bases left between them. In germline, CDR1 is SGHTS, CDR2 YDEGEE. CDR3 size: 12 residues. CDR3: CASSPQRNEQFF. The CDR3 region has the DNA TGTGCCAGCAGCCCGCAGAGGAATGAGCAGTTCTTC.

This clonotype was seen repeatedly, ten times or more. The V call is TRBV6-1, the J call TRBJ1-2, with D unclear. Trimming pared 6 bases from V and 2 bases from J, leaving 7 bases between. Per germline, CDR1 MNHNS and CDR2 SASEGT. The CDR3 loop spans 12 amino acids. In nucleotides, the CDR3 is TGTGCCAGCAGAACATTGAACTATGGCTACACCTTC. Translated, it gives CASRTLNYGYTF.